This T cell receptor (beta chain) was sequenced in a study of cytomegalovirus exposure and HLA in healthy donors. Points from the study as a whole: A list of about 160 TCR beta chains associated with cytomegalovirus was given. In vitro assays verified that a few CMV-associated chains recognized CMV antigens specifically.

Here immunoSEQ multiplex PCR was the method, and the copy in TCRdb shows in-frame clones only, minus some. The data contain around 150,000 clones, 70% to 85% of them singletons. A note on this clone: What it binds is unknown.

The specimen sequenced was PBMCs. This TCR was recovered from a man aged 25 to 45 in good health and CMV-seropositive.

The CDR3 protein is CASSEGQGWGYTF. Written as DNA, the CDR3 is TGTGCCAGCAGTGAAGGGCAGGGATGGGGCTACACCTTC. This chain connects TRBV6-1 to TRBJ1-2, with D perhaps TRBD1 (5 bases). Trimming pared 1 base from V and 8 bases from J, leaving 11 bases between. From germline, CDR1 is MNHNS and CDR2 SASEGT. CDR3 length: 13 residues.